These 16 T cell receptor beta chains were all obtained from the same sample, sequenced in a study of blood T cell repertoires in COVID-19. The method was immunoSEQ multiplex PCR; TCRdb's version includes in-frame clones alone and lacks a portion of them. The table has 80,000 to 100,000 clones, 75% to 90% seen once. What was sequenced was peripheral blood. Receptor source: a woman over 75 with acute or convalescent COVID-19.

The CDR3 spells CATSDAGALYGYTF. The CDR3 nucleotides are TGTGCCACCAGTGATGCTGGGGCTCTCTATGGCTACACCTTC. The chain uses TRBV24-1 and TRBJ1-2; D is possibly TRBD1 (5 bases). Trimming took off 3 bases at V and 4 bases at J, with 11 bases between the two ends. This CDR3 contains 14 residues. CDR1 and CDR2 from the germline V gene are KGHDR and SFDVKD.

The chain carries TRBV18 and TRBJ2-5, with 9 bases aligning to TRBD2. The CDR3 extends over 16 amino acids. The germline V gene has CDR1 KGHSH and CDR2 LQKENI. Trimming cost V 1 base and J 0 bases; bases outside gene matches: 3. In DNA form, the CDR3 reads TGTGCCAGCTCACCACGGCGGGGGGGCTACCAAGAGACCCAGTACTTC. Translating it yields CASSPRRGGYQETQYF.

The chain joins TRBV7-9 to TRBJ1-1; no firm D call. The length of the CDR3 is 16 residues. Germline V gives CDR1 SEHNR, CDR2 FQNEAQ (reference sequence). V shed 4 bases and J shed 1 base, with 16 bases lying between them. The CDR3 nucleotides are TGTGCCAGCAGCTATCCGGGGAGAGACTCGAACACTGAAGCTTTCTTT. Its protein product is CASSYPGRDSNTEAFF. Using reference TRBV7-9 and TRBJ1-1 for the parts outside the CDR3, the full variable domain is DTGVSQNPRHKITKRGQNVTFRCDPISEHNRLYWYRQTLGQGPEFLTYFQNEAQLEKSRLLSDRFSAERPKGSFSTLEIQRTEQGDSAMYLCASSYPGRDSNTEAFFGQGTRLTVV.

Note on this clone: Other nucleotide sequences in the sample specify the same CDR3. The J gene is TRBJ1-1, the V gene TRBV5-1; tentatively, D is TRBD1 (6 bases). Germline V gene sequence: CDR1 SGHRS, CDR2 YFSETQ. The CDR3 is 14 amino acids. Trimming took 3 bases from V and 1 from J, leaving 10 bases between them. Here the CDR3 reads CASSSQGGNTEAFF. CDR3 coding DNA: TGCGCCAGCAGCTCACAGGGCGGGAACACTGAAGCTTTCTTT. Together with reference TRBV5-1 and TRBJ1-1, the CDR3 gives the full variable domain: KAGVTQTPRYLIKTRGQQVTLSCSPISGHRSVSWYQQTPGQGLQFLFEYFSETQRNKGNFPGRFSGRQFSNSRSEMNVSTLELGDSALYLCASSSQGGNTEAFFGQGTRLTVV.

This clone was counted between two and nine times. The DNA of the CDR3 is TGTGCCAGCAGCCGCCCGGAGTTTAATGAAAAACTGTTTTTT. This sequence encodes CASSRPEFNEKLFF. This chain joins TRBV6-6 and TRBJ1-4; no definite D call. The CDR3 consists of 14 residues. Germline V gene sequence: CDR1 MNHNY, CDR2 SVGAGI (reference sequence). V lost 6 bases, J lost 4 bases, and 12 bases lay in between.

For this clone: The junction differs from germline at one of its ends, possibly a read error. The CDR3: CASSPGQGVSF. The CDR3 bases are TGTGCCAGCAGCCCCGGACAGGGAGTAAGCTTC. This sequence joins TRBV7-2 and TRBJ2-4; TRBD1 agrees at 8 bases. This CDR3 is built from 11 residues. CDR1 is SGHTA and CDR2 is FQGNSA in the germline V gene. Full variable domain (missing parts from reference TRBV7-2 and TRBJ2-4): GAGVSQSPSNKVTEKGKDVELRCDPISGHTALYWYRQSLGQGLEFLIYFQGNSAPDKSGLPSDRFSAERTGGSVSTLTIQRTQQEDSAVYLCASSPGQGVSFGAGTRLSVL.

This sequence joins TRBV2 and TRBJ2-7; D is perhaps TRBD1 (5 bases). V was trimmed by 7 bases and J by 4 bases, leaving 14 bases between them. Germline CDR1 and CDR2: SNHLY and FYNNEI. The CDR3 runs 13 residues. CDR3 nucleotides: TGTGCCAGCATTTGGGGCGCTGGGTACGAGCAGTACTTC. It translates to CASIWGAGYEQYF.

This clone was seen only a few times. The chain has TRBV28 and TRBJ1-1, with TRBD1 matching 11 bases. The CDR3 extends over 15 amino acids. Germline CDR1 reads MDHEN; CDR2 reads SYDVKM. The V gene end was trimmed by 4 bases and the J gene end by 4 bases; junction bases not matched to a gene: 5. Here the CDR3 reads CASSSTGTGGTEAFF. CDR3 DNA: TGTGCCAGCAGTTCCACCGGGACAGGGGGCACTGAAGCTTTCTTT.

The chain employs TRBV2 and TRBJ2-7; weak D call: TRBD2 (7 bases). Trimming left V 11 bases short and J 0 bases short, with 20 bases between. This CDR3 has 15 amino acids. Germline loops: CDR1 SNHLY, CDR2 FYNNEI. CDR3 in amino acids: CADSTAGATSYEQYF. The CDR3 coding sequence is TGTGCCGACTCTACTGCGGGGGCCACCTCCTACGAGCAGTACTTC.

The J gene is TRBJ1-2, the V gene TRBV4-1; D is perhaps TRBD1 (5 bases). The CDR3 has 16 residues. V lost 0 bases and J lost 4, with 15 bases in between. Germline values: CDR1 MGHRA, CDR2 YSYEKL. This chain's CDR3 is CASSQDDDSEAYGYTF. The CDR3 DNA sequence: TGCGCCAGCAGCCAAGATGATGACAGTGAGGCCTATGGCTACACCTTC.

The chain is built from TRBV19 and TRBJ1-2; a weak D match, TRBD1 (5 bases). The CDR3 runs to 15 residues. Trimming took off 1 base at V and 4 bases at J, with 13 bases between the two ends. Germline V gene data show CDR1 as LNHDA and CDR2 as SQIVND (reference sequence). In DNA form, the CDR3 reads TGTGCCAGTAGTATAGGATCGGGGGTAGGCTATGGCTACACCTTC. This sequence encodes CASSIGSGVGYGYTF.

The chain has TRBV19 and TRBJ1-1; D is unresolved. This CDR3 has 14 amino acids. Germline values: CDR1 LNHDA, CDR2 SQIVND (reference sequence). Between the trimmed V and J ends, which lost 5 bases and 1 base, there was a span of 11 bases. The CDR3 reads CASSPLTGNTEAFF. Written as DNA, the CDR3 is TGTGCCAGTAGTCCCCTGACGGGGAACACTGAAGCTTTCTTT.

The chain couples TRBV24-1 to TRBJ1-4, with 11 bases lining up with TRBD1. The germline V gene encodes CDR1 KGHDR and CDR2 SFDVKD. This CDR3 is 14 amino acids long. Trimming took 7 bases from V and 4 from J; bases not matched to a gene: 1. The CDR3 DNA reads as TGTGCCACCAGCGGGACAGGGGGTAATGAAAAACTGTTTTTT. Its translation is CATSGTGGNEKLFF.

The chain carries TRBV5-1 and TRBJ2-7, with 8 bases matching TRBD1. This CDR3 spans 15 amino acids. The germline V gene encodes CDR1 SGHRS and CDR2 YFSETQ. Trimming at V came to 4 bases and at J to 0 bases, leaving 6 bases not matched to a gene. CDR3 nucleotides: TGCGCCAGCAGCCCACGACAGGGGACCTCCTACGAGCAGTACTTC. Translated, it gives CASSPRQGTSYEQYF.

The chain joins TRBV9 to TRBJ1-6; TRBD1 matches 7 bases. V lost 1 base and J lost 7; bases outside the gene matches: 2. The CDR3 consists of 14 residues. Germline assignment: CDR1 SGDLS and CDR2 YYNGEE. DNA of the CDR3: TGTGCCAGCAGCGTAAGGGACAGAAATTCACCCCTCCACTTT. Translating gives CASSVRDRNSPLHF.

This rearrangement joins TRBV7-8 to TRBJ1-5; 8 bases match TRBD1. This CDR3 has 14 residues. Trimming cost V 6 bases and J 2 bases; bases outside gene matches: 3. CDR1 SGHVS and CDR2 FQNEAQ come from the germline V gene. The CDR3 sequence is CASSRTGRNQPQHF. The CDR3 DNA reads as TGTGCCAGCAGTCGGACAGGGCGCAATCAGCCCCAGCATTTT.